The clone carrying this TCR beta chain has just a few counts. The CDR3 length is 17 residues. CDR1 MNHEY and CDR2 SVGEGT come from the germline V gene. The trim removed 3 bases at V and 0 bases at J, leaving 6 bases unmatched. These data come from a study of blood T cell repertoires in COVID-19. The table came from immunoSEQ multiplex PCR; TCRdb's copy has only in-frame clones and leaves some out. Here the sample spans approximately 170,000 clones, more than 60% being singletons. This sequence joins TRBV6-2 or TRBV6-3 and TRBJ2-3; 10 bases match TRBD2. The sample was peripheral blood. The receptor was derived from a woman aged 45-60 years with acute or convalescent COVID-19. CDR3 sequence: CASSYKASGSSTDTQYF. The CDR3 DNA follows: TGTGCCAGCAGTTATAAAGCTAGCGGGAGTAGCACAGATACGCAGTATTTT.